This T cell receptor beta chain originates from a study of beta chain features in type 1 diabetes. Findings and limits, study-wide: Type 1 diabetes patients showed fewer insertions and more deletions at VDJ junctions. Type 1 diabetes patients had TCRB CDR3s that were shorter (moderately but significantly so) in all four CD4+ subsets.

Once sorted, every population was more than 95% pure. Reverse transcribing all isolated RNA meant expressed TCRB transcripts were sequenced. Repertoires were generated with immunoSEQ multiplex PCR, while TCRdb's copy carries only in-frame clones and drops some. Here the sample spans approximately 250,000 clones, around 24% being singletons. This clone was seen a few times. Its antigen is currently unknown. V lost 4 bases and J lost 4, with 6 bases in between. CDR1 is GTSNPN and CDR2 is SVGIG in the germline V gene (reference sequence). The CDR3 is made up of 11 amino acids. Sequencing input: naive CD4+ T cells from blood. The sequence came from a woman aged 25 to 45 with type 1 diabetes. The chain uses TRBV30 and TRBJ2-3; tentatively, D is TRBD2 (5 bases). Written as DNA, the CDR3 is TGTGCCTGGAAGGGAGCAGATACGCAGTATTTT. Protein sequence: CAWKGADTQYF.